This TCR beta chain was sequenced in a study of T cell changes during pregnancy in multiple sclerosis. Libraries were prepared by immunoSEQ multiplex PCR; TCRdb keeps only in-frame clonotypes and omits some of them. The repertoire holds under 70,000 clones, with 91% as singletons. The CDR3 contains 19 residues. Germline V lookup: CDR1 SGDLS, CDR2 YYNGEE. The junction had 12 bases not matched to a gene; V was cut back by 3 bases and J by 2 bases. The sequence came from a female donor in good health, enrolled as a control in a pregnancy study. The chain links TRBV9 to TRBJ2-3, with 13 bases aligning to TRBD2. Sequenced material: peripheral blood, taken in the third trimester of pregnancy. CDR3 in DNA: TGTGCCAGCAGCGCCACCTCGGGACTAGCGGGGATCTACACAGATACGCAGTATTTT. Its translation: CASSATSGLAGIYTDTQYF. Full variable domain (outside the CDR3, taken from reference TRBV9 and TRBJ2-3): DSGVTQTPKHLITATGQRVTLRCSPRSGDLSVYWYQQSLDQGLQFLIQYYNGEERAKGNILERFSAQQFPDLHSELNLSSLELGDSALYFCASSATSGLAGIYTDTQYFGPGTRLTVL.